The next 23 T cell receptor beta chains were all read from a single sample in a study of PD-1 blockade in classical Hodgkin lymphoma. TCRdb's copy holds only in-frame clones and misses some; the assay was immunoSEQ multiplex PCR. The profile covers some 19,000 clones, with over 70% appearing a single time and about 19% taken by the ten largest. Time point: cycle 4 day 1 (C4D1), after six to seven weeks of nivolumab. Every patient was affected by relapse after autologous stem cell transplantation, while exposure to brentuximab vedotin was not uniform. The sample consisted of peripheral blood mononuclear cells (PBMCs), taken before the fourth cycle of nivolumab. All receptors derive from a human donor with classical Hodgkin lymphoma.

The chain employs TRBV6-5 and TRBJ2-3; TRBD2 matches 9 bases. Germline-derived CDR1 and CDR2 are MNHEY and SVGAGI. With V trimmed by 6 bases and J by 0 bases, 4 bases remained unmatched. The CDR3 consists of 15 residues. CDR3 amino acids: CASRHSGGSTDTQYF. In DNA, the CDR3 is TGTGCCAGCAGACATAGCGGGGGAAGCACAGATACGCAGTATTTT.

This chain connects TRBV5-5 to TRBJ2-1; no reliable D call. Trimming shortened V by 7 bases and J by 0 bases, and 14 bases separated the two germline ends. The CDR3 is made up of 15 amino acids. Looked up from germline, CDR1 is SGHKS and CDR2 is YYEKEE (reference sequence). The CDR3 DNA follows: TGTGCCAGCGCCCGAGACCTAAGCTCCTACAATGAGCAGTTCTTC. It is translated as CASARDLSSYNEQFF.

This clone appeared a single time. The chain is built from TRBV7-9 and TRBJ2-1, with TRBD2 as a possible D gene (5 bases). V was trimmed by 5 bases and J by 3 bases, leaving 8 bases between them. The CDR3 is made up of 13 amino acids. CDR1 SEHNR and CDR2 FQNEAQ come from the germline V gene (reference sequence). The CDR3 DNA is TGTGCCAGCAGCATAAGCGGCTACAATGAGCAGTTCTTC. Amino acids: CASSISGYNEQFF.

The rearrangement links TRBV9 to TRBJ2-5, with D perhaps being TRBD1 or TRBD2 (5 bases each). V was shortened by 0 bases and J by 1 base, with 13 bases between the two germline ends. Germline values: CDR1 SGDLS, CDR2 YYNGEE. The CDR3 is 16 residues long. CDR3 protein: CASSVASGPIQETQYF. DNA of the CDR3: TGTGCCAGCAGCGTAGCTTCGGGACCCATCCAAGAGACCCAGTACTTC.

The chain joins TRBV5-1 to TRBJ2-6, with 8 bases fitting TRBD1. CDR1 SGHRS and CDR2 YFSETQ come from the germline V gene. There are 17 residues in the CDR3. Germline trimming cut 4 bases from V and 0 bases from J; bases unmatched to any gene: 6. The CDR3 nucleotides are TGCGCCAGCAGCACCGGGACAGGAGTCTCTGGGGCCAACGTCCTGACTTTC. It encodes CASSTGTGVSGANVLTF.

This clone was seen only a few times. The V call is TRBV28, the J call TRBJ2-5; D is tentatively TRBD1 or TRBD2 (6 bases each). This CDR3 has 14 residues. The germline gives CDR1 MDHEN, CDR2 SYDVKM. Between the trimmed V and J ends, which lost 2 bases and 5 bases, there was a span of 12 bases. CDR3 DNA: TGTGCCAGCAGTTTACCGGGGGCTCGGGAGACCCAGTACTTC. This encodes CASSLPGARETQYF.

The chain employs TRBV19 and TRBJ1-1; 9 bases are shared with TRBD1. CDR3 length equals 16 residues. The J segment lost 0 bases and the V segment lost 5 bases, leaving 7 bases of the junction unmatched. Germline values: CDR1 LNHDA, CDR2 SQIVND (reference sequence). CDR3 loop: CASSASRTGVNTEAFF. The CDR3 DNA follows: TGTGCCAGTAGTGCCTCAAGGACAGGGGTGAACACTGAAGCTTTCTTT. Drawing the rest from reference TRBV19 and TRBJ1-1, the complete variable domain is DGGITQSPKYLFRKEGQNVTLSCEQNLNHDAMYWYRQDPGQGLRLIYYSQIVNDFQKGDIAEGYSVSREKKESFPLTVTSAQKNPTAFYLCASSASRTGVNTEAFFGQGTRLTVV.

This chain uses TRBV5-5 with TRBJ1-5, with TRBD1 identical over 8 bases. CDR1 and CDR2 (germline): SGHKS, YYEKEE (reference sequence). V shed 2 bases, J shed 13 bases, and the junction held 11 bases outside the gene matches. The CDR3 extends over 14 amino acids. The CDR3 DNA reads TGTGCCAGCAGCTTAAATGCCGGGACAGGTTCACAGCATTTT. This gives the protein CASSLNAGTGSQHF.

The chain joins TRBV20-1 to TRBJ2-5; D call uncertain. The V and J ends lost 3 bases and 5 bases respectively, with 7 bases between them. This CDR3 is 11 amino acids long. CDR1 is DFQATT and CDR2 is SNEGSKA in the germline V gene (reference sequence). CDR3 loop: CSARHGETQYF. Written as DNA, the CDR3 is TGCAGTGCTAGGCACGGGGAGACCCAGTACTTC.

The chain combines TRBV27 with TRBJ2-1; no definite D call. With 5 bases removed from V and 5 bases from J, the gap between germline ends came to 7 bases. The CDR3 totals 12 residues. Germline assignment: CDR1 MNHEY and CDR2 SMNVEV (reference sequence). The CDR3 DNA sequence: TGTGCCAGCAGTAGAATAAACAATGAGCAGTTCTTC. This sequence encodes CASSRINNEQFF.

The chain uses TRBV5-5 and TRBJ1-4; weak D call: TRBD1 (6 bases). V dropped 5 bases and J dropped 8 bases, with 22 bases sitting between them. The germline gives CDR1 SGHKS, CDR2 YYEKEE (reference sequence). The CDR3 contains 16 residues. In DNA, the CDR3 is TGTGCCAGCAGTAGAGAGTCCGGGACACAGGGCGAAAAACTGTTTTTT. Translating it yields CASSRESGTQGEKLFF.

This clone has only a few counts. The rearrangement joins TRBV7-9 to TRBJ2-7; D call uncertain. This CDR3 has 14 amino acids. Germline CDR1 and CDR2: SEHNR and FQNEAQ (reference sequence). Trimming cost V 5 bases and J 7 bases, with 18 bases left between them. In nucleotides, the CDR3 is TGTGCCAGCAGCCACTTGGGCCAGCGCGAAGAGCAGTACTTC. Translated, it gives CASSHLGQREEQYF.

This clone was picked up a small number of times. The V and J genes are TRBV2 and TRBJ2-7; 8 nucleotides agree with TRBD1. The J segment lost 0 bases and the V segment lost 2 bases, leaving 6 bases of the junction unmatched. The CDR3 covers 16 residues. In germline, CDR1 is SNHLY, CDR2 FYNNEI. CDR3 loop: CASSEPRGQDSYEQYF. CDR3 sequence (DNA): TGTGCCAGCAGTGAACCAAGGGGACAGGACTCCTACGAGCAGTACTTC. Drawing the rest from reference TRBV2 and TRBJ2-7, the complete variable domain is EPEVTQTPSHQVTQMGQEVILRCVPISNHLYFYWYRQILGQKVEFLVSFYNNEISEKSEIFDDQFSVERPDGSNFTLKIRSTKLEDSAMYFCASSEPRGQDSYEQYFGPGTRLTVT.

The chain carries TRBV9 and TRBJ2-7; 10 nucleotides align to TRBD2. The CDR3 totals 16 residues. J was trimmed by 1 base and V by 0 bases; bases with no gene match: 4. CDR1 and CDR2 from the germline V gene are SGDLS and YYNGEE. CDR3 sequence reads: CASSVDGLADSYEQYF. CDR3 bases: TGTGCCAGCAGCGTAGATGGACTAGCGGATTCCTACGAGCAGTACTTC.

Only a few counts were recorded for this clone. The chain combines TRBV4-1 with TRBJ2-3, with 8 bases matching TRBD2. The CDR3 covers 17 residues. V trimming: 2 bases; J trimming: 3 bases; junction bases outside the gene matches: 10. Per germline, CDR1 MGHRA and CDR2 YSYEKL. In DNA, the CDR3 is TGCGCCAGCAGCCAAATCCCGAAGCGGGAGACGACAGATACGCAGTATTTT. It codes for CASSQIPKRETTDTQYF.

The V call is TRBV19, the J call TRBJ2-3; 10 bases line up with TRBD2. V gave up 3 bases and J gave up 3 bases; unmatched junction bases: 15. CDR3 size: 19 residues. Looked up from germline, CDR1 is LNHDA and CDR2 is SQIVND (reference sequence). The CDR3 loop reads CASSIGRAGGPRETDTQYF. The CDR3, as DNA: TGTGCCAGTAGTATTGGACGAGCGGGAGGGCCGCGTGAGACAGATACGCAGTATTTT.

V is TRBV27 and J is TRBJ2-7; possible D gene TRBD2, 6 bases. This CDR3 is 14 amino acids long. Germline V gives CDR1 MNHEY, CDR2 SMNVEV (reference sequence). Trimming shortened V by 5 bases and J by 2 bases, and 13 bases separated the two germline ends. CDR3 bases: TGTGCCAGCAGTGGGAGGATGGGGACCTACGAGCAGTACTTC. It codes for CASSGRMGTYEQYF.

The rearrangement uses TRBV5-1 and TRBJ2-3, with 13 nucleotides matching TRBD2. Germline V lookup: CDR1 SGHRS, CDR2 YFSETQ. J was trimmed by 6 bases and V by 4 bases; bases with no gene match: 5. The CDR3 is made up of 15 amino acids. For the CDR3, the DNA is TGCGCCAGCAGCATACTAGCGGGAGGGCCCGATACGCAGTATTTT. Protein product: CASSILAGGPDTQYF.

The genes are TRBV10-2 and TRBJ2-7, with D possibly matching TRBD2 (5 bases). The V gene lost 2 bases and the J gene lost 3 bases, with 11 bases spanning the gap. From germline, CDR1 is WSHSY and CDR2 SAAADI. The CDR3 loop spans 14 amino acids. The CDR3 DNA sequence: TGCGCCAGCAGTGAGGTGTATGGGAGCTACGAGCAGTACTTC. The encoded protein is CASSEVYGSYEQYF.

The rearrangement joins TRBV29-1 to TRBJ2-5; D is perhaps TRBD1 (5 bases). The J call is uncertain, as TRBJ2-7 better fits the DNA end. Germline CDR1 reads SQVTM; CDR2 reads ANQGSEA. CDR3 size: 13 residues. CDR3 loop: CSVVGESSYEQYF. CDR3 coding DNA: TGCAGCGTTGTAGGGGAAAGCTCCTACGAGCAGTACTTC.

V and J are TRBV10-3 and TRBJ2-5, with D perhaps given as TRBD1 or TRBD2 (5 bases each). Germline V gene lookup returns CDR1 ENHRY and CDR2 SYGVKD. Deletions cut 3 bases from V and 3 bases from J, with 11 bases between. CDR3 size: 14 residues. For the CDR3, the DNA is TGTGCCATCAGTGATCCCGGGACGGAAGAGACCCAGTACTTC. It encodes CAISDPGTEETQYF.

The rearrangement links TRBV28 to TRBJ2-3; TRBD1 might be the D (5 bases). Germline V gives CDR1 MDHEN, CDR2 SYDVKM. The CDR3 runs 15 residues. V shed 6 bases and J shed 2 bases, with 15 bases lying between them. The CDR3 spells CASSIQVAFTDTQYF. Here the CDR3 DNA reads TGTGCCAGCAGCATACAGGTCGCCTTCACAGATACGCAGTATTTT.

Here the CDR3 reads CASSLAGPGNTEAFF. Written as DNA, the CDR3 is TGTGCCAGCAGCTTGGCTGGGCCAGGGAACACTGAAGCTTTCTTT. This chain links TRBV5-6 with TRBJ1-1; D is uncertain. The CDR3 has 15 amino acids. Germline V gene lookup returns CDR1 SGHDT and CDR2 YYEEEE. V lost 0 bases to trimming and J lost 1 base, with 10 bases between them. The full variable domain, with the rest looked up from reference TRBV5-6 and TRBJ1-1, is DAGVTQSPTHLIKTRGQQVTLRCSPKSGHDTVSWYQQALGQGPQFIFQYYEEEERQRGNFPDRFSGHQFPNYSSELNVNALLLGDSALYLCASSLAGPGNTEAFFGQGTRLTVV.